The rows below give T cell receptor beta chains drawn from one sample of a study of cytomegalovirus exposure and HLA in healthy donors. Libraries were prepared by immunoSEQ multiplex PCR; TCRdb keeps only in-frame clonotypes and omits some of them. The sample gives about 150,000 clones, approximately 76% of which show up once; roughly 5.2% is in the top ten. The sample taken for sequencing was PBMCs. All receptors come from a woman aged 18-35 years in good health and CMV-seropositive. Both conserved end residues are part of each CDR3. D genes are given only for firm matches. Size is omitted from some rows. Given values are once, few, many or a class for expanded clones.

>TRBJ2-2|-|TRBD1|TRBV9
TGTGCCACCGCCGGGACAGGCAACACCGGGGAGCTGTTTTTT
CATAGTGNTGELFF
>TRBJ1-2|few|-|TRBV5-1
TGCGCCAGCAGCTTGGGAGGGACAAGCTTACATGGCTACACCTTC
CASSLGGTSLHGYTF
>TRBJ1-6|-|-|TRBV7-9
TGTGCCAGCAGCTTAGACGGCGAAGCGAATTCACCCCTCCACTTT
CASSLDGEANSPLHF
>TRBJ2-7|-|-|TRBV7-6
TGTGCCAGCAGGGACAGCCTTTCTAACGAGCAGTACTTC
CASRDSLSNEQYF
>TRBJ1-1|few|TRBD1|TRBV29-1
TGCAGCGTTACCTCGGACAGGGTAGGGACTGAAGCTTTCTTT
CSVTSDRVGTEAFF
>TRBJ2-5|once|-|TRBV5-1
TGCGCCAGCGCGGGCGGGGTGCCGGGGGAGACCCAGTACTTC
CASAGGVPGETQYF
>TRBJ2-5|-|-|TRBV6-5
TGTGCCAGCAGTTCACGGCGAGGCCAAGAGACCCAGTACTTC
CASSSRRGQETQYF
>TRBJ1-5|-|TRBD1|TRBV6-6
TGTGCCAGCAGTTACTCCCCGGGACAGAACAATCAGCCCCAGCATTTT
CASSYSPGQNNQPQHF
>TRBJ1-1|few|TRBD1|TRBV4-2
TGTGCCAGCAGCCAAAGTCAGGGGGCGCCCACTGAAGCTTTCTTT
CASSQSQGAPTEAFF
>TRBJ1-1|-|-|TRBV27
TGTGCCAGCCTAGACAGCCCCCACTCCGAAGCTTTCTTT
CASLDSPHSEAFF
>TRBJ1-4|-|-|TRBV4-1
TGCGCCACACAGAACGCAGCAACTAATGAAAAACTGTTTTTT
CATQNAATNEKLFF